This T cell receptor (beta chain) was recovered during a study of PD-1 blockade in classical Hodgkin lymphoma. Concerning this clone itself: The antigen remains unidentified.

Sample time point: cycle 4 day 1 (C4D1), after six to seven weeks of nivolumab. Patients all relapsed after autologous stem cell transplantation, and there was variation in brentuximab vedotin exposure. Negative selection with magnetic separation was used to purify CD4+ T cells from thawed PBMCs. Study-wide findings and caveats: TCR diversity at baseline was reported to be reduced in newly diagnosed patients relative to healthy donors. CD4+ TCR diversity, unlike CD8+, rose significantly by C4D1. Nivolumab starters within 1 year of ASCT were excluded.

Trimming pared 6 bases from V and 0 bases from J, leaving 16 bases between. The CDR3 runs 15 residues. CDR1 and CDR2 (germline): SGHRS, YFSETQ. Libraries were prepared by immunoSEQ multiplex PCR; TCRdb keeps only in-frame clonotypes and omits some of them. Of tens of thousands of clones listed, more than 85% were seen once; the top ten hold around 0.3%. This receptor was obtained from a human donor with classical Hodgkin lymphoma. The gene calls are TRBV5-1 and TRBJ2-7; D gene unclear. The input for sequencing was CD4+ T cells from blood, taken before the fourth cycle of nivolumab. The CDR3 DNA reads as TGCGCCAGCAAGCCCGCGGTTCTAAACTCCTACGAGCAGTACTTC. Protein: CASKPAVLNSYEQYF.